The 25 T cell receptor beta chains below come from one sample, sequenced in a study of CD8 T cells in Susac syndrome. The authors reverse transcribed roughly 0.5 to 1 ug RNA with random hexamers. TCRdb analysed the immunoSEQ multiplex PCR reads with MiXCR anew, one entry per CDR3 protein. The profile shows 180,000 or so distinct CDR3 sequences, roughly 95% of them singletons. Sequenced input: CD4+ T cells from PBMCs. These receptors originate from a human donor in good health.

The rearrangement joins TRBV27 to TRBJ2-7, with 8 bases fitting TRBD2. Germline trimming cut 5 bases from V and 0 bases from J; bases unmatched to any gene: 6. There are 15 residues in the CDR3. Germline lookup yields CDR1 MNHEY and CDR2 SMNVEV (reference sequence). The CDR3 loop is CASSPRAGGSYEQYF. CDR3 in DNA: TGTGCCAGCAGTCCCCGGGCGGGGGGCTCCTACGAGCAGTACTTC.

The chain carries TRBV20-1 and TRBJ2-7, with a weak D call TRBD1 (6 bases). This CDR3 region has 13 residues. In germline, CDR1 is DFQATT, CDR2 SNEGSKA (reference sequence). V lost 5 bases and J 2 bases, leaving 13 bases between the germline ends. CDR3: CSARGQRTYEQYF. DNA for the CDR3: TGCAGTGCTCGCGGACAGAGGACCTACGAGCAGTACTTC.

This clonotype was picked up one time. Written as DNA, the CDR3 is TGTGCCTGGAGTGTACGGACACCTGAAGCTTTCTTT. Translated: CAWSVRTPEAFF. V is TRBV30 and J is TRBJ1-1; D possibly corresponds to TRBD1 (5 bases). CDR3 length equals 12 residues. V lost 0 bases and J lost 6, with 8 bases in between. Germline V gives CDR1 GTSNPN, CDR2 SVGIG (reference sequence).

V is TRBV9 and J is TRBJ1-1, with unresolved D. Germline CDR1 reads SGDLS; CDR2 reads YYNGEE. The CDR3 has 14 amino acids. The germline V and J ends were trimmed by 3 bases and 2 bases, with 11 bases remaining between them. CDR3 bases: TGTGCCAGCAGCGCATACACCCTAAACACTGAAGCTTTCTTT. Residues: CASSAYTLNTEAFF. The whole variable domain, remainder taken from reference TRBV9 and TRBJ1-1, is DSGVTQTPKHLITATGQRVTLRCSPRSGDLSVYWYQQSLDQGLQFLIQYYNGEERAKGNILERFSAQQFPDLHSELNLSSLELGDSALYFCASSAYTLNTEAFFGQGTRLTVV.

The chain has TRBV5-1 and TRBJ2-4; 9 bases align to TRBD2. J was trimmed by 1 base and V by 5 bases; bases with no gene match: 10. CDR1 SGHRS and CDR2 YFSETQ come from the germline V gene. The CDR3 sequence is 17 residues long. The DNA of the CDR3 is TGCGCCAGCAGGCCTCCGGGACTAGCCGACGCCAAAAACATTCAGTACTTC. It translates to CASRPPGLADAKNIQYF.

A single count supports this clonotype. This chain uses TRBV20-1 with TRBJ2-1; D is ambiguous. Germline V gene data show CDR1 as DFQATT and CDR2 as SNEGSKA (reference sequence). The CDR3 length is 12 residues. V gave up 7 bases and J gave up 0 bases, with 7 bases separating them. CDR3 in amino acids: CSVVSSYNEQFF. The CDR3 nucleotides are TGCAGTGTTGTGAGCTCCTACAATGAGCAGTTCTTC.

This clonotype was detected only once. For the CDR3, the DNA is TGTGCCAGCAGCCGAATTCCGGGACAAAGCTACGAGCAGTACTTC. This translates into CASSRIPGQSYEQYF. The J gene is TRBJ2-7, the V gene TRBV6-2 or TRBV6-3, with a tentative D call TRBD1 (6 bases). The V end lost 6 bases, the J end lost 3 bases, and 18 bases lay between the germline ends. CDR3 length: 15 amino acids. Germline CDR1 is MNHEY and CDR2 is SVGEGT.

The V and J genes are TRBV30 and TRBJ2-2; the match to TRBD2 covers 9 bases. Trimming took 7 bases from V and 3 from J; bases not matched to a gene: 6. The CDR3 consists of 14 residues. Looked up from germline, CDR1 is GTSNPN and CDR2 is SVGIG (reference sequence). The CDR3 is CAYSGRVDTGELFF. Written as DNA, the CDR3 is TGTGCCTATAGCGGGAGAGTGGACACCGGGGAGCTGTTTTTT. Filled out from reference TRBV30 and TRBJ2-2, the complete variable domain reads SQTIHQWPATLVQPVGSPLSLECTVEGTSNPNLYWYRQAAGRGLQLLFYSVGIGQISSEVPQNLSASRPQDRQFILSSKKLLLSDSGFYLCAYSGRVDTGELFFGEGSRLTVL.

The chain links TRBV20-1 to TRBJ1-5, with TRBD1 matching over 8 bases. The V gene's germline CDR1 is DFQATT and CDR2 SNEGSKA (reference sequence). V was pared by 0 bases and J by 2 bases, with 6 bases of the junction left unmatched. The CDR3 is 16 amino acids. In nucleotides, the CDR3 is TGCAGTGCTAGAGATGCCCAGGGGGCAGGCAATCAGCCCCAGCATTTT. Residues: CSARDAQGAGNQPQHF.

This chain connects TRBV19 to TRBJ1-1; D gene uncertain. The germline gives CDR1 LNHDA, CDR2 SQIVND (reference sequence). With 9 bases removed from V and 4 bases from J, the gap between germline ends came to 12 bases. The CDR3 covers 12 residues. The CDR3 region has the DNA TGTGCCAGCGAGAGGCGGGGCACTGAAGCTTTCTTT. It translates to CASERRGTEAFF. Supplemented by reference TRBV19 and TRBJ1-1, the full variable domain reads DGGITQSPKYLFRKEGQNVTLSCEQNLNHDAMYWYRQDPGQGLRLIYYSQIVNDFQKGDIAEGYSVSREKKESFPLTVTSAQKNPTAFYLCASERRGTEAFFGQGTRLTVV.

This CDR3 reads CASRDLGADYGYTF. The CDR3 nucleotides are TGTGCCAGCAGGGATCTGGGGGCTGATTATGGCTACACCTTC. The V call is TRBV27, the J call TRBJ1-2; possibly TRBD1 for D (6 bases). The CDR3 totals 14 residues. V shed 6 bases and J shed 5 bases, with 16 bases lying between them. Germline CDR1 is MNHEY and CDR2 is SMNVEV (reference sequence).

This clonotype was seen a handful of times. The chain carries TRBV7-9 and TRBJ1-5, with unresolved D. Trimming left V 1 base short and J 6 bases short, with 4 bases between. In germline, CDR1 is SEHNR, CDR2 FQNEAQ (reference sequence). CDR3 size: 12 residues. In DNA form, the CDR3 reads TGTGCCAGCAGCTTAGGTAGTCAGCCCCAGCATTTT. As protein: CASSLGSQPQHF.

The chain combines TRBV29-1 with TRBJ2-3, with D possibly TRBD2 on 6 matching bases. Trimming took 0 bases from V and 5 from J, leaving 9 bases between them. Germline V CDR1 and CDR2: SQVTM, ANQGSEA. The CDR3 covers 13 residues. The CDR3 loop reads CSVEDSGVDTQYF. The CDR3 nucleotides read TGCAGCGTTGAAGATTCGGGAGTAGATACGCAGTATTTT.

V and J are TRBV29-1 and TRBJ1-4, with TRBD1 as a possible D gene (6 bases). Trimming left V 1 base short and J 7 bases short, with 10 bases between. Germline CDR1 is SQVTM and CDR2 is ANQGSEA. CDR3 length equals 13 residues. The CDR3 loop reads CSVEAGGGEKLFF. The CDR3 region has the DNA TGCAGCGTTGAAGCCGGGGGCGGTGAAAAACTGTTTTTT.

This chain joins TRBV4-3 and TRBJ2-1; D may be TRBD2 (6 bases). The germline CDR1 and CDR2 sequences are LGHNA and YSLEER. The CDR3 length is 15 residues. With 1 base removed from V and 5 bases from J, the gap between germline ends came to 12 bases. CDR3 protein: CASSQGSGVHNEQFF. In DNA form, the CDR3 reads TGCGCCAGCAGCCAAGGGTCGGGAGTACACAATGAGCAGTTCTTC.

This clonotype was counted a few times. The CDR3 loop is CSGGTRDEQYF. The CDR3 coding sequence is TGCAGCGGGGGGACCCGCGACGAGCAGTACTTC. The genes are TRBV29-1 and TRBJ2-7; either TRBD1 or TRBD2 may supply D (5 bases each). Trimming cost V 7 bases and J 5 bases, with 12 bases left between them. The germline gives CDR1 SQVTM, CDR2 ANQGSEA. This CDR3 spans 11 amino acids.

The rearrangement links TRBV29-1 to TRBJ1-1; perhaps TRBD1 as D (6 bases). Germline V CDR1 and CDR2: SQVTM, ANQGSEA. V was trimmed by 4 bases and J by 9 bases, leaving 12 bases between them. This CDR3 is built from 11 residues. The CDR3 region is CSVVGTLKAFF. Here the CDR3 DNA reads TGCAGCGTTGTGGGGACATTAAAAGCTTTCTTT.

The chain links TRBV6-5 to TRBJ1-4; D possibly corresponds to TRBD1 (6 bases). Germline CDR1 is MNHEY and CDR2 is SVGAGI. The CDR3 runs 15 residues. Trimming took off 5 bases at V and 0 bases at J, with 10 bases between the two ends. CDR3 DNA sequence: TGTGCCAGCAGTCGGACAGCTACAACTAATGAAAAACTGTTTTTT. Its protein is CASSRTATTNEKLFF.

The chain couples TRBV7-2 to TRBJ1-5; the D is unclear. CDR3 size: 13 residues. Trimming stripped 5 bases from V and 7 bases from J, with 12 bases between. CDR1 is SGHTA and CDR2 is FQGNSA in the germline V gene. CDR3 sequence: CASSPGVGQPQHF. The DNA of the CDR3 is TGTGCCAGCAGCCCCGGGGTCGGGCAGCCCCAGCATTTT.

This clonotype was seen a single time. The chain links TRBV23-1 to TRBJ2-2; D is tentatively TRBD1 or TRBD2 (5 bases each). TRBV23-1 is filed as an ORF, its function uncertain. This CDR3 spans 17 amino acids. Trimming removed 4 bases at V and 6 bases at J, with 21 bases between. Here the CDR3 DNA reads TGCGCCAGCAGTCTTTCAAGGGGAGCGGCCCCCCCCGGGGAGCTGTTTTTT. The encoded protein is CASSLSRGAAPPGELFF.

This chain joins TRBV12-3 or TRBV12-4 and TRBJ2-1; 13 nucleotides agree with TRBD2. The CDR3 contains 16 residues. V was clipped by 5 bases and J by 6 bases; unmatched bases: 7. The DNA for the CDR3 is TGTGCCAGCAGTCCACTAGCGGGAGGGGGGCCCAATGAGCAGTTCTTC. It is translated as CASSPLAGGGPNEQFF.

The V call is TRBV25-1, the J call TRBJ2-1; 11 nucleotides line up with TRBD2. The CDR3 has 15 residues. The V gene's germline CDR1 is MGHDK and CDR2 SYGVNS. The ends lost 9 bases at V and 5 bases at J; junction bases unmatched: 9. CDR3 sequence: CASSPSSGRHNEQFF. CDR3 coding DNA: TGTGCCAGTTCTCCCTCTAGCGGGAGGCACAATGAGCAGTTCTTC.

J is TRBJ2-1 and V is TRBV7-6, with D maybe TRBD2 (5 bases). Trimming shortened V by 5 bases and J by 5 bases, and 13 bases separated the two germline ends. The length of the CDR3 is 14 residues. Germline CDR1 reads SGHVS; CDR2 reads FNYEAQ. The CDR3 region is CASSLRTGDNEQFF. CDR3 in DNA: TGTGCCAGCAGCCTCAGGACTGGAGACAATGAGCAGTTCTTC.

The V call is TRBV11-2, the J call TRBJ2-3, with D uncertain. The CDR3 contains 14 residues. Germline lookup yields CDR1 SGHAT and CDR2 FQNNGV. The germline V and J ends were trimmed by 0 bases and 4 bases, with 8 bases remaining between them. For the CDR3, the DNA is TGTGCCAGCAGCTTAGATCATACAGCAGATACGCAGTATTTT. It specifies CASSLDHTADTQYF.

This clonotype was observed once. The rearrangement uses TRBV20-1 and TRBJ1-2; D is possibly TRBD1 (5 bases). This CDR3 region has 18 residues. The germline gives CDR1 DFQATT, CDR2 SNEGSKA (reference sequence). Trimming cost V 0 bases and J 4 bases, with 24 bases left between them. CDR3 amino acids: CSARDSKNRDVLSYGYTF. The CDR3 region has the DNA TGCAGTGCTAGAGATTCTAAAAACCGGGACGTCCTATCCTATGGCTACACCTTC.